Sequencing of this TCR beta chain was carried out in a study of T cells in tuberculosis. Whole-study findings and limits: Smaller distances to GMM-specific TCRs suggested their expansion in active tuberculosis. Smaller alpha distances in active tuberculosis partly reflected shorter CDR3-alpha lengths.

With 5 bases removed from V and 2 bases from J, the gap between germline ends came to 15 bases. The germline V gene has CDR1 SGHAT and CDR2 FQDESV (reference sequence). This CDR3 spans 15 amino acids. At study entry, adolescents had tuberculin skin tests and IGRA screening. Each donor contributed 95,000 or so T cells on average, unsorted. The repertoire was sequenced with immunoSEQ multiplex PCR; TCRdb's copy has only in-frame clones and lacks some. The sample records tens of thousands of clones, roughly 96% being singletons. About this clone itself: The antigen remains unidentified.

The clonotype was recovered from a donor between 10 and 35 years old with latent tuberculosis or without tuberculosis infection. The sample taken for sequencing was PBMCs. This chain connects TRBV11-1 to TRBJ1-2; no firm D call. The CDR3 DNA follows: TGTGCCAGCAGCCCGACGCACAGATTGAACTATGGCTACACCTTC. Residues: CASSPTHRLNYGYTF.